This T cell receptor (beta chain) came from a study of shared clonotypes between healthy human individuals. Study-level results: Sequencing depth was expected to affect clonotype sharing among donors. Some clonotypes were shared by all four sorted-subset donors, while others were not shared. The non-shared ones had lower generation probabilities than the shared ones.

Between the trimmed V and J ends, which lost 0 bases and 3 bases, there was a span of 9 bases. From germline, CDR1 is MGHRA and CDR2 YSYEKL. This CDR3 has 14 amino acids. None of the donors, who were healthy HIV-negative adults, had recently had acute infections or vaccinations. A note on this clone: The antigen is undetermined.

The protocol was immunoSEQ multiplex PCR, while the TCRdb copy is restricted to in-frame clones and leaves out a portion. The table records roughly 1,000,000 clones, approximately 80% of them present only once. The TCR sequence derives from a man aged 18 to 29 in good health. Some clones in this sample may be carry-over from other donors' samples. Input material: memory CD4+ T cells from PBMCs. Subset denoted: CD45RA-negative fraction. The J gene is TRBJ2-7, the V gene TRBV4-1; D gene uncertain. The CDR3, as DNA: TGCGCCAGCAGCCAAGATACGGTTCGCTACGAGCAGTACTTC. Its protein is CASSQDTVRYEQYF.